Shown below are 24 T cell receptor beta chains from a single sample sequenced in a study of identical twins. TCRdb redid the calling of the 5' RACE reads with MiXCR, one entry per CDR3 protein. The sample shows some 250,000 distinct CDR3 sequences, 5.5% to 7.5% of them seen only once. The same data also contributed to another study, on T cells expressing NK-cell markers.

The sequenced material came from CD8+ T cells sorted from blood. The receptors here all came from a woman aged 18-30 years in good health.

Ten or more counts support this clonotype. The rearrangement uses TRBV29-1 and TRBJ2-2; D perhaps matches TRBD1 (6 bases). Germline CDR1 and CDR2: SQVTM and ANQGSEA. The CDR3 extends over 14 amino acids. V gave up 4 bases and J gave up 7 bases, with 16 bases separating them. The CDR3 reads CSVGTGIGHGELFF. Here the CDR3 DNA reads TGCAGCGTTGGTACAGGGATCGGGCACGGGGAGCTGTTTTTT.

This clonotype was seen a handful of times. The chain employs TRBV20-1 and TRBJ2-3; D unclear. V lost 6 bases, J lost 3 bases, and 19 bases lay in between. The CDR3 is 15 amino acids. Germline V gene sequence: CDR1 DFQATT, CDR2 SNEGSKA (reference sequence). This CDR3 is CSAGETLFRTDTQYF. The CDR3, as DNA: TGCAGTGCAGGCGAGACACTATTTAGAACAGATACGCAGTATTTT.

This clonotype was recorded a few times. The chain's CDR3 is CASSWPAGRETQYF. The CDR3 DNA sequence: TGTGCCAGCAGCTGGCCCGCAGGGCGGGAGACCCAGTACTTC. The V gene is TRBV7-9, the J gene TRBJ2-5; D is perhaps TRBD1 (5 bases). V was trimmed by 4 bases and J by 5 bases, leaving 14 bases between them. Per germline, CDR1 SEHNR and CDR2 FQNEAQ (reference sequence). The CDR3 totals 14 residues.

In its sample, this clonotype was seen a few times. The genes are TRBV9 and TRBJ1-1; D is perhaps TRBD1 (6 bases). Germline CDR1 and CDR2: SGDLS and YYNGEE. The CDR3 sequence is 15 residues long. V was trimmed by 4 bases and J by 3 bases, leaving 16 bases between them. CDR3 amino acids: CASSPSGGLHTEAFF. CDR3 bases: TGTGCCAGCAGCCCCTCGGGGGGGCTGCACACTGAAGCTTTCTTT.

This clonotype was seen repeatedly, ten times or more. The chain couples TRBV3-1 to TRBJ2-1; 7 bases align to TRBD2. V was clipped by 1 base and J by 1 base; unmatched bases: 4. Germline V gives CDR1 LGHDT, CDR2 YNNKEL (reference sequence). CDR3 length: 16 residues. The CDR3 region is CASSQGRGGSYNEQFF. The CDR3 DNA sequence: TGTGCCAGCAGCCAAGGACGCGGGGGATCCTACAATGAGCAGTTCTTC.

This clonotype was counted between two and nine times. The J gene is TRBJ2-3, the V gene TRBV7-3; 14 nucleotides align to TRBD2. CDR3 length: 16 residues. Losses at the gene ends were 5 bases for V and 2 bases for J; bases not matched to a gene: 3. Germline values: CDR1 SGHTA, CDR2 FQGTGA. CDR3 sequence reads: CASSRLAGGNTDTQYF. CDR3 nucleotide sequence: TGTGCCAGCAGCCGACTAGCGGGGGGGAACACAGATACGCAGTATTTT.

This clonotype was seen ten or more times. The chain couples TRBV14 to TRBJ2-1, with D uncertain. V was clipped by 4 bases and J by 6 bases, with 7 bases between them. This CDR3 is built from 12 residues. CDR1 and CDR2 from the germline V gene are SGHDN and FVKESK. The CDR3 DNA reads TGTGCCAGCAGCCCAAGAATCAATGAGCAGTTCTTC. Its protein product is CASSPRINEQFF.

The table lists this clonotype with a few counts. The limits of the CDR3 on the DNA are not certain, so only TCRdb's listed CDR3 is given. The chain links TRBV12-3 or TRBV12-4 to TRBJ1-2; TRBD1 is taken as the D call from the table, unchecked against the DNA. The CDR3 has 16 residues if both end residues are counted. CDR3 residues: CASSFGPGYVDYGYTF.

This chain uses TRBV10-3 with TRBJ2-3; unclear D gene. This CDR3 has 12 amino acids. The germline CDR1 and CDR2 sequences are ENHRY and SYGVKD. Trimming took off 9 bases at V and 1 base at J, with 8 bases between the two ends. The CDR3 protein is CAIREGTDTQYF. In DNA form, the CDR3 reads TGTGCCATTAGAGAGGGCACAGATACGCAGTATTTT.

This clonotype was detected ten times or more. The DNA for the CDR3 is TGTGCCAGCAGTTACGAGGGACGGGGGAACACTGAAGCTTTCTTT. Its protein is CASSYEGRGNTEAFF. The chain joins TRBV6-5 to TRBJ1-1, with a tentative D call TRBD1 (5 bases). Germline CDR1 reads MNHEY; CDR2 reads SVGAGI. Trimming stripped 2 bases from V and 1 base from J, with 11 bases between. CDR3 length: 15 amino acids.

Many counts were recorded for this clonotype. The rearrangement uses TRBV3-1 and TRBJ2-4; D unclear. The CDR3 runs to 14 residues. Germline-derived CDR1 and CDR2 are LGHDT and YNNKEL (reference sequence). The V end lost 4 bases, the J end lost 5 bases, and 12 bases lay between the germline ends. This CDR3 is CASSPPDGENIQYF. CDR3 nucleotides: TGTGCCAGCAGCCCTCCGGACGGCGAAAACATTCAGTACTTC.

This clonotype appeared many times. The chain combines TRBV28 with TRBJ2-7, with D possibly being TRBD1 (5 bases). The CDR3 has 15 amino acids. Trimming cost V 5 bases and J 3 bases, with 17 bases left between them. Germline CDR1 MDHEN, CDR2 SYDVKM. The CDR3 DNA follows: TGTGCCAGCAGTGTGACAGCCAATACGATCTACGAGCAGTACTTC. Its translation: CASSVTANTIYEQYF. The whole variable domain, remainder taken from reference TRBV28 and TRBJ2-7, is DVKVTQSSRYLVKRTGEKVFLECVQDMDHENMFWYRQDPGLGLRLIYFSYDVKMKEKGDIPEGYSVSREKKERFSLILESASTNQTSMYLCASSVTANTIYEQYFGPGTRLTVT.

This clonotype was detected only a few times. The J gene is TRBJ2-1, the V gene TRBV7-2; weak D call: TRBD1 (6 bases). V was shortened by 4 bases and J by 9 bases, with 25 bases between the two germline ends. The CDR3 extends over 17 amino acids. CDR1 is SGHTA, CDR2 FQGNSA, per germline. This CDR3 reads CASSSNRAPRVDSEQFF. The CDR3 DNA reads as TGTGCCAGCAGCTCAAACAGGGCCCCGAGGGTCGATTCTGAGCAGTTCTTC.

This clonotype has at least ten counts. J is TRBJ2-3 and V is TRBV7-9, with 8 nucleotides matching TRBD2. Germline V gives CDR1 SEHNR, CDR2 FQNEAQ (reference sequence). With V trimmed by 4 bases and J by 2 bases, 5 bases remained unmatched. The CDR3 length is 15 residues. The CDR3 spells CASSSLAVVTDTQYF. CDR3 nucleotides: TGTGCCAGCAGCTCACTAGCGGTGGTCACAGATACGCAGTATTTT.

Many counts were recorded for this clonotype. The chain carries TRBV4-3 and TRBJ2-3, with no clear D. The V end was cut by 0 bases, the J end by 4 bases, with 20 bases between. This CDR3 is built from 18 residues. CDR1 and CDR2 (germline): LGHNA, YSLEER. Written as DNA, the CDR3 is TGCGCCAGCAGCCAAGATAGGCTTGTACGTCCGCCCGCAGATACGCAGTATTTT. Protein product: CASSQDRLVRPPADTQYF.

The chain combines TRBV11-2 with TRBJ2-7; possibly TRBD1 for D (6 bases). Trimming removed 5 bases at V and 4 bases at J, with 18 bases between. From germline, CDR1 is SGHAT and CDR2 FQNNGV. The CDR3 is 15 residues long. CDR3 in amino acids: CASSLGQLGNYEQYF. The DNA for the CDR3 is TGTGCCAGCAGCCTCGGACAGTTAGGCAATTACGAGCAGTACTTC.

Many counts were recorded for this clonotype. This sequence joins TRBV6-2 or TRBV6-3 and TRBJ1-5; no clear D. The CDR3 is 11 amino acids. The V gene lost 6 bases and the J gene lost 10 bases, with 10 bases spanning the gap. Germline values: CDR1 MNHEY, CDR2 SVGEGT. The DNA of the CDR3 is TGTGCCAGCAGGGGCCTAGGCCCCCAGCATTTT. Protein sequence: CASRGLGPQHF.

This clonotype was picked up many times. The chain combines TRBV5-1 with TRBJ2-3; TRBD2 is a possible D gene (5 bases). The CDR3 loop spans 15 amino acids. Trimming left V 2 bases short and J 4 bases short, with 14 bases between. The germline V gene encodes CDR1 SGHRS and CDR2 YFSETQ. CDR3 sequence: CASSFEGPSPDTQYF. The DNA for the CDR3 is TGCGCCAGCAGCTTCGAGGGCCCGAGTCCAGATACGCAGTATTTT.

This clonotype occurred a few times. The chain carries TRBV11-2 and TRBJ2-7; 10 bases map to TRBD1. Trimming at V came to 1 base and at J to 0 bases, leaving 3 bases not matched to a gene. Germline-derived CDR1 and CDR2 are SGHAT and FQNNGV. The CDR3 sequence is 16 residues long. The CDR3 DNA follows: TGTGCCAGCAGCTTAGCGGACAGGGGGGCCTCCTACGAGCAGTACTTC. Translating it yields CASSLADRGASYEQYF.

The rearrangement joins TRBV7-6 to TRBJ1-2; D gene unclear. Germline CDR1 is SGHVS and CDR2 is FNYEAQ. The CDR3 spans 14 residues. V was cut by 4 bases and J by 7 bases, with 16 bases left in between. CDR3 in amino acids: CASSSSAREGGYTF. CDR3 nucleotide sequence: TGTGCCAGCAGCTCGAGCGCCCGAGAGGGTGGCTACACCTTC. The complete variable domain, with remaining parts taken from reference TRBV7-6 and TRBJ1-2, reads GAGVSQSPRYKVTKRGQDVALRCDPISGHVSLYWYRQALGQGPEFLTYFNYEAQQDKSGLPNDRFSAERPEGSISTLTIQRTEQRDSAMYRCASSSSAREGGYTFGSGTRLTVV.

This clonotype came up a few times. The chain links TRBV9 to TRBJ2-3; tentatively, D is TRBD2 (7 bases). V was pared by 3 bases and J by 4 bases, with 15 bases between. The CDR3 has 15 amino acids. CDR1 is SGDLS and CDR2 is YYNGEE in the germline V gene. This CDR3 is CASSARGGPSDTQYF. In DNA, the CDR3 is TGTGCCAGCAGCGCTCGCGGGGGCCCCTCAGATACGCAGTATTTT.

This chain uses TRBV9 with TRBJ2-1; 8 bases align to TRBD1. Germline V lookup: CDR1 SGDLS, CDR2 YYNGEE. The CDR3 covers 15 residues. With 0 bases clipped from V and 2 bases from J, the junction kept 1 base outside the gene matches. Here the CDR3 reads CASSVEGQAYNEQFF. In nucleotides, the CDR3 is TGTGCCAGCAGCGTAGAGGGACAGGCCTACAATGAGCAGTTCTTC. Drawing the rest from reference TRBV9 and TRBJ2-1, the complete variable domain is DSGVTQTPKHLITATGQRVTLRCSPRSGDLSVYWYQQSLDQGLQFLIQYYNGEERAKGNILERFSAQQFPDLHSELNLSSLELGDSALYFCASSVEGQAYNEQFFGPGTRLTVL.

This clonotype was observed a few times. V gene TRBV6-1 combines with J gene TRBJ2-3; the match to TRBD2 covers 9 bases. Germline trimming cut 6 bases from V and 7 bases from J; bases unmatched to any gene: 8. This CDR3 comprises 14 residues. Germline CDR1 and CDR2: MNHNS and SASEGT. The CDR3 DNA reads TGTGCCAGCAGAGTTGGCGGGAGGGCCTATACGCAGTATTTT. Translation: CASRVGGRAYTQYF.

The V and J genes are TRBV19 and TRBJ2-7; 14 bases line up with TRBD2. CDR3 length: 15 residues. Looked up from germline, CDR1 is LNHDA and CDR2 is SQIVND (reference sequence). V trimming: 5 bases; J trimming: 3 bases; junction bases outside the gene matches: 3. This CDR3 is CASSWGTSGSYEQYF. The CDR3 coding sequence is TGTGCCAGTAGTTGGGGGACTAGCGGGAGCTACGAGCAGTACTTC.